Listed below are T cell receptor beta chains from one sample, sequenced in a study of cytomegalovirus exposure and HLA in healthy donors. Sequencing was performed with immunoSEQ multiplex PCR; in TCRdb, only in-frame clones are kept and a portion is missing. This sample has roughly 70,000 clones, with over 85% found just once. Sequences were obtained from PBMCs. The receptors here all came from a woman between 18 and 29 years old in good health and CMV-seropositive. Each CDR3 is given with its conserved first and last residue. A D gene is named only where the DNA matches it firmly. Size tells how often a clone was seen (once, few, many) or the class of an expanded clone, and some rows leave it out.

v_gene,j_gene,abundance,d_gene,CDR3aa,CDR3nt
TRBV7-9,TRBJ1-1,.,.,CASARGGVGTEAFF,TGTGCCAGCGCCCGGGGGGGTGTGGGTACTGAAGCTTTCTTT
TRBV19,TRBJ2-1,.,.,CASSIGGVVTYNEQFF,TGTGCCAGTAGTATAGGGGGGGTTGTCACCTACAATGAGCAGTTCTTC
TRBV7-9,TRBJ1-2,.,.,CASSLARADGYTF,TGTGCCAGCAGCTTAGCCAGGGCCGATGGCTACACCTTC
TRBV4-3,TRBJ2-7,.,.,CASSQDLGGAYEQYF,TGCGCCAGCAGCCAAGATCTCGGCGGGGCCTACGAGCAGTACTTC
TRBV23-1,TRBJ2-1,.,.,CASSQSGRWSYNEQFF,TGCGCCAGCAGTCAATCTGGGCGTTGGTCCTACAATGAGCAGTTCTTC
TRBV29-1,TRBJ2-1,.,TRBD2,CSVEDPTSALNEQFF,TGCAGCGTTGAAGACCCGACTAGCGCCCTCAATGAGCAGTTCTTC
TRBV10-3,TRBJ2-7,once,.,CAAAGKSYEQYF,TGTGCCGCTGCCGGGAAGAGCTACGAGCAGTACTTC
TRBV5-1,TRBJ2-2,.,.,CASSRTPKNTGELFF,TGCGCCAGCAGCCGGACACCTAAGAACACCGGGGAGCTGTTTTTT
TRBV27,TRBJ2-7,.,.,CASSSIYEQYF,TGTGCCAGCAGTTCTATCTACGAGCAGTACTTC
TRBV6-4,TRBJ2-1,.,TRBD2,CASSETAGDLYNEQFF,TGTGCCAGCAGTGAAACAGCGGGAGACCTCTACAATGAGCAGTTCTTC
TRBV7-6,TRBJ2-3,once,TRBD2,CASSLQTSGGGDTQYF,TGTGCCAGCAGCCTTCAGACTAGCGGGGGGGGAGATACGCAGTATTTT
TRBV7-9,TRBJ2-1,.,TRBD2,CASSLGGLAGSEQFF,TGTGCCAGCAGCTTAGGGGGACTAGCGGGGAGCGAGCAGTTCTTC
TRBV30,TRBJ2-7,.,.,CAWRSKTGLFSEQYF,TGTGCCTGGAGGTCGAAAACAGGGTTATTTTCGGAGCAGTACTTC
TRBV5-4,TRBJ2-3,.,TRBD1,CASSTRTGATDTQYF,TGTGCCAGCAGCACCCGGACAGGGGCCACAGATACGCAGTATTTT
TRBV6-1,TRBJ2-5,.,.,CASSDNEIETQYF,TGTGCCAGCAGTGACAATGAGATCGAGACCCAGTACTTC
TRBV25-1,TRBJ1-5,.,.,CASSGDNSNQPQHF,TGTGCCAGCAGTGGAGATAATAGCAATCAGCCCCAGCATTTT
TRBV6-1,TRBJ1-1,.,.,CASSEPVEMNTEAFF,TGTGCCAGCAGTGAACCCGTGGAGATGAACACTGAAGCTTTCTTT
TRBV27,TRBJ2-7,.,.,CASSLFVGAPYEQYF,TGTGCCAGCAGTTTATTCGTGGGGGCTCCCTACGAGCAGTACTTC
TRBV5-8,TRBJ2-1,.,TRBD1,CASSSPGTGIYNEQFF,TGTGCCAGCAGTTCACCCGGGACAGGGATCTACAATGAGCAGTTCTTC
TRBV18,TRBJ2-3,.,.,CASSTFSKDTQYF,TGTGCCAGCTCAACATTCTCAAAAGATACGCAGTATTTT
TRBV5-4,TRBJ1-3,.,.,CASSSTALGYAGTIYF,TGTGCCAGCAGCTCCACTGCACTCGGGTATGCCGGCACCATATATTTT
TRBV7-8,TRBJ2-7,.,TRBD1,CASSFGTGAYEQYF,TGTGCCAGCAGCTTCGGGACAGGGGCCTACGAGCAGTACTTC
TRBV20-1,TRBJ1-2,once,.,CSAGRGGYTF,TGCAGTGCAGGGAGGGGCGGCTACACCTTC
TRBV6-5,TRBJ2-5,.,TRBD2,CASSYSGTSGQETQYF,TGTGCCAGCAGTTACTCCGGGACTAGCGGCCAAGAGACCCAGTACTTC
TRBV7-2,TRBJ1-1,.,.,CASRLDGQTTEAFF,TGTGCCAGCAGGCTAGACGGACAGACCACTGAAGCTTTCTTT
TRBV28,TRBJ2-3,.,TRBD2,CASSFGLAGADTQYF,TGTGCCAGCAGTTTCGGCCTAGCGGGTGCAGATACGCAGTATTTT
TRBV11-2,TRBJ1-3,once,TRBD1,CASSFQGAKGNTIYF,TGTGCCAGCAGCTTCCAGGGGGCAAAAGGAAACACCATATATTTT
TRBV21-1,TRBJ1-2,few,.,CASTPGCRQEGAGYTF,TGTGCCAGCACTCCGGGCTGCAGGCAGGAAGGGGCTGGCTACACCTTC
TRBV6-5,TRBJ1-1,.,.,CASRPGTSNTEAFF,TGTGCCAGCAGGCCCGGGACATCGAACACTGAAGCTTTCTTT
TRBV15,TRBJ2-6,.,.,CATSESQGSGANVLTF,TGTGCCACCAGCGAGTCGCAGGGCTCTGGGGCCAACGTCCTGACTTTC
TRBV9,TRBJ2-3,.,.,CASPPTPAADTQYF,TGTGCCAGCCCTCCGACCCCAGCGGCAGATACGCAGTATTTT
TRBV18,TRBJ2-2,once,TRBD2,CASFLAGIPGELFF,TGTGCCAGCTTCTTAGCGGGAATCCCCGGGGAGCTGTTTTTT
TRBV28,TRBJ2-6,few,.,CASSLYENSGANVLTF,TGTGCCAGCAGTTTATATGAGAACTCTGGGGCCAACGTCCTGACTTTC
TRBV4-3,TRBJ1-2,once,.,CASSLSTTPNYGYTF,TGCGCCAGCAGCCTATCGACTACCCCTAACTATGGCTACACCTTC
TRBV29-1,TRBJ2-5,.,TRBD2,CSATSGETQYF,TGCAGCGCAACTAGCGGTGAGACCCAGTACTTC
TRBV18,TRBJ2-1,.,.,CASSPPGQTIRNEQFF,TGTGCCAGCTCACCACCGGGACAAACAATTCGCAATGAGCAGTTCTTC
TRBV30,TRBJ1-1,.,.,CASQEVGAFF,TGTGCCTCCCAGGAGGTAGGAGCTTTCTTT
TRBV18,TRBJ2-4,.,TRBD1,CASSPPGGWAKNIQYF,TGTGCCAGCTCACCGCCAGGGGGCTGGGCCAAAAACATTCAGTACTTC
TRBV6-4,TRBJ2-2,once,.,CASSDSTDTGELFF,TGTGCCAGCAGTGACTCGACAGACACCGGGGAGCTGTTTTTT
TRBV4-1,TRBJ2-1,.,.,CASSQWGGAEQFF,TGCGCCAGCAGCCAATGGGGGGGGGCTGAGCAGTTCTTC
TRBV2,TRBJ2-7,.,TRBD2,CASSRTSGSVYEQYF,TGTGCCAGCTCCAGGACTAGCGGGTCCGTCTACGAGCAGTACTTC
TRBV11-2,TRBJ2-3,.,TRBD2,CASRPRRETQRGGTDTQYF,TGTGCCAGCAGACCACGGCGGGAGACTCAGCGGGGTGGTACAGATACGCAGTATTTT
TRBV4-1,TRBJ2-1,.,TRBD2,CASSRLGLAGVATHNEQFF,TGCGCCAGCAGCCGACTAGGACTAGCGGGAGTGGCCACACACAATGAGCAGTTCTTC
TRBV6-1,TRBJ1-5,.,TRBD1,CASSGGQGAGQPQHF,TGTGCCAGCAGTGGTGGACAGGGGGCAGGTCAGCCCCAGCATTTT
TRBV15,TRBJ2-2,.,TRBD1,CATSRDRAGQGNTGELFF,TGTGCCACCAGCAGAGATCGGGCGGGACAGGGGAACACCGGGGAGCTGTTTTTT
TRBV7-9,TRBJ1-6,.,.,CASRSTRGLNSPLHF,TGTGCCAGCAGATCAACCAGGGGCCTCAATTCACCCCTCCACTTT
TRBV6-6,TRBJ2-2,.,TRBD2,CASSYYGRSDGELFF,TGTGCCAGCAGTTACTACGGGAGGTCAGACGGGGAGCTGTTTTTT
TRBV27,TRBJ2-3,.,TRBD1,CASSDRGPDTQYF,TGTGCCAGTTCGGACAGGGGGCCAGATACGCAGTATTTT
TRBV20-1,TRBJ1-2,.,.,CSAPGLVGYTF,TGCAGTGCGCCGGGACTTGTGGGCTACACCTTC